This T cell receptor beta chain was captured in a study of T cells after yellow fever vaccination. Study in general: SMART-Seq v4 Ultra Low Input prepared the low-cell-number fractions. Study-wide findings and caveats: Any FACS-sorted repertoire could hold abundant clonotypes that contaminate it from the bulk population. In post-booster samples, most primary-vaccination clones reappeared (approximately 97% CD4, 88% CD8).

TCR cDNA, made by 5'RACE template switching, carried an added universal primer site and UMIs. From the 5' RACE reads, TCRdb called clonotypes with MiXCR, one entry per CDR3 protein. This sample yields a few hundred thousand distinct CDR3 sequences, of which over 15% are seen a single time; about 18% belongs to the top ten. The V and J ends lost 8 bases and 2 bases respectively, with 1 base between them. CDR3 length equals 9 residues. The germline V gene has CDR1 SGDLS and CDR2 YYNGEE. With respect to this clonotype: Its antigen remains unidentified.

This material consisted of PBMCs, taken before the yellow fever booster vaccination. The chain has TRBV9 and TRBJ1-1; D is undetermined. This receptor was identified in a man between 18 and 35 years old who received the YFV17D yellow fever vaccine. The CDR3: CARNTEAFF. The DNA of the CDR3 is TGTGCCAGAAACACTGAAGCTTTCTTT.